This T cell receptor beta chain was captured by sequencing in a study of T cell clonality in common variable immunodeficiency. Equal genomic DNA amounts from CVID and control samples were sequenced. The data were produced by immunoSEQ multiplex PCR, yet TCRdb's version contains in-frame clones alone and is incomplete. The sample shows about 52,000 clones, none of them appearing just once. CDR3 size: 14 residues. Trimming took off 0 bases at V and 4 bases at J, with 6 bases between the two ends. In germline, CDR1 is MRHNA, CDR2 SNTAGT. Study-wide findings and caveats: Common variable immunodeficiency TCR beta sequences reportedly had fewer deletions and N-nucleotide insertions. CVID subjects shared fewer TCRbeta clones than healthy controls did.

This clone was picked up many times. The antigen is not known. With the read ending 3 residues before the CDR3 end, the germline J gene is used to fill in that end. This clonotype originated in a person between 18 and 75 years old in good health. The sample consisted of peripheral blood mononuclear cells. V and J are TRBV6-4 and TRBJ2-2, with unresolved D. The part of the CDR3 DNA that was read is TGTGCCAGCAGTGACTCTACAGCCACCGGGGAG. Translating gives CASSDSTATGE. The entire CDR3 protein reads CASSDSTATGELFF.